Described below is a single TCR beta chain sequence and its context. The donor population consisted of healthy HIV-negative adults with no recent acute infections or vaccinations. Donors were Caucasian adults residing in Nashville, Tennessee, USA. Splitting the CD4+ cells yielded a CD45RA+ naive subset and a CD45RA-negative memory subset. The sample belongs to a study of shared clonotypes between healthy human individuals. Trimming removed 1 base from V and 8 bases from J; junction bases left unmatched: 14. This CDR3 has 16 amino acids. Germline assignment: CDR1 SGHDT and CDR2 YYEEEE. Genomic DNA of every subset was divided equally among multiple immunoSEQ plates. Sequencing was performed with immunoSEQ multiplex PCR; in TCRdb, only in-frame clones are kept and a portion is missing. The sample includes some 2.3 million clones, 90% to 95% of them seen just once.

The rearrangement joins TRBV5-6 to TRBJ1-2, with 7 bases identical to TRBD1. Sequenced sample: naive CD4+ T cells from PBMCs. Indicated subset: CD45RA+ positively selected. The receptor was derived from a young man in good health. Some clones in this sample may be carry-over from other donors' samples. The CDR3 bases are TGTGCCAGCAGCTTGAGGGGACAGTCTTCCAGAGGAGGCTACACCTTC. Its protein is CASSLRGQSSRGGYTF.